One T cell receptor (beta chain) is described in this entry. This entry is derived from a study of sequential checkpoint blockade in melanoma. CDR3 length: 19 residues. Germline V gives CDR1 SGHVS, CDR2 FQNEAQ. The junction had 13 bases not matched to a gene; V was cut back by 3 bases and J by 1 base. Clones were read by immunoSEQ multiplex PCR, and TCRdb kept only the in-frame ones, dropping some. The sample includes under 20,000 clones, 60% to 80% of them seen just once. Described treatment: randomized to nivolumab then ipilimumab (arm A) or the reverse (arm B). None of the patients previously received DNA-damaging chemotherapy.

The receptor comes from a human donor with melanoma. Specimen: CD8+ T cells sorted from blood (inferred from file names), collected from a patient given nivolumab and ipilimumab in sequence. J is TRBJ1-3 and V is TRBV7-8; TRBD1 agrees at 9 bases. The CDR3 DNA reads TGTGCCAGCAGCTTGGGACAGGGCCATTCCCTCTTTTCTGGAAACACCATATATTTT. This encodes CASSLGQGHSLFSGNTIYF.